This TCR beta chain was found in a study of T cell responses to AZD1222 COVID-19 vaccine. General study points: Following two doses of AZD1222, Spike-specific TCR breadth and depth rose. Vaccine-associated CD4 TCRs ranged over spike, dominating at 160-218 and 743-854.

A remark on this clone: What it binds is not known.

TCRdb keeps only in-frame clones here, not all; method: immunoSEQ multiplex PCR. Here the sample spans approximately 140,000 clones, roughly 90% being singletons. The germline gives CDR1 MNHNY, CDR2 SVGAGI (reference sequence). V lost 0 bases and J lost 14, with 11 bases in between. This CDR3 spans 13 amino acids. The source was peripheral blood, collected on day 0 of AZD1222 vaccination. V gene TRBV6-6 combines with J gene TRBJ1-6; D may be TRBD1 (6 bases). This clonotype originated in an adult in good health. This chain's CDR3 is CASSYSKGGTLHF. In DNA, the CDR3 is TGTGCCAGCAGTTACTCGAAAGGGGGGACCCTCCACTTT.